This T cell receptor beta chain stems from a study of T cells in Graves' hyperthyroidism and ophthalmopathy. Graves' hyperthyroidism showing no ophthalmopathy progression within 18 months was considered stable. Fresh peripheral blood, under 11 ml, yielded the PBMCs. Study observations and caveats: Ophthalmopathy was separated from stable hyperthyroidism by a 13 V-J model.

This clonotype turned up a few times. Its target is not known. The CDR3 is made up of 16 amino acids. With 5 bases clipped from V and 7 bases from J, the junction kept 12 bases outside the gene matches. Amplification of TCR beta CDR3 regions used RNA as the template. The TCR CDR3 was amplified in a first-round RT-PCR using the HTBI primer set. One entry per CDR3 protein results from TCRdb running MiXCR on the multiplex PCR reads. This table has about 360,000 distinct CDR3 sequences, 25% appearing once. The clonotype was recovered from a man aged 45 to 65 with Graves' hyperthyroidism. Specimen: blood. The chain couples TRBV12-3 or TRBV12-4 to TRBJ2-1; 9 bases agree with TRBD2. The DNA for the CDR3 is TGTGCCAGCAGTCGCTTGGTAGCGGGAGTTGGAAATGAGCAGTTCTTC. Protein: CASSRLVAGVGNEQFF.